This entry lists 9 T cell receptor beta chains sequenced from one sample in a study of shared clonotypes between healthy human individuals. Assay used: immunoSEQ multiplex PCR; TCRdb lists only in-frame clones, some missing. Of 2,500,000 or so clones in the sample, around nine tenths were seen once. The source material was naive CD4+ T cells sorted from blood. Subset denoted: CD45RA+ positively selected. These receptors were collected from a man aged 18 to 35 in good health.

The CDR3 loop is CASSVGLAGSSGANVLTF. Here the CDR3 DNA reads TGTGCCAGCAGCGTGGGACTAGCAGGGAGCTCTGGGGCCAACGTCCTGACTTTC. V gene TRBV7-9 combines with J gene TRBJ2-6; TRBD2 aligns across 9 bases. The germline V gene encodes CDR1 SEHNR and CDR2 FQNEAQ (reference sequence). This CDR3 spans 18 amino acids. The J segment lost 0 bases and the V segment lost 5 bases, leaving 8 bases of the junction unmatched.

This clone appeared once. The chain is built from TRBV5-1 and TRBJ2-6; TRBD1 matches at 9 bases. The germline V gene encodes CDR1 SGHRS and CDR2 YFSETQ. The V gene end was trimmed by 4 bases and the J gene end by 0 bases; junction bases not matched to a gene: 11. CDR3 size: 19 residues. The CDR3 protein is CASSPPGTGTTSGANVLTF. The DNA for the CDR3 is TGCGCCAGCAGCCCCCCCGGGACAGGGACTACCTCTGGGGCCAACGTCCTGACTTTC.

This sequence joins TRBV6-5 and TRBJ1-2; D gene ambiguous. The CDR3 covers 15 residues. The V gene lost 0 bases and the J gene lost 4 bases, with 12 bases spanning the gap. Germline values: CDR1 MNHEY, CDR2 SVGAGI. The CDR3 loop reads CASSYSVSEGYGYTF. The CDR3 DNA follows: TGTGCCAGCAGTTACTCGGTCAGTGAAGGCTATGGCTACACCTTC.

The gene calls are TRBV19 and TRBJ1-5; D perhaps matches TRBD1 (5 bases). Germline V gene lookup returns CDR1 LNHDA and CDR2 SQIVND (reference sequence). The CDR3 runs 15 residues. V gave up 0 bases and J gave up 2 bases, with 8 bases separating them. CDR3 amino acids: CASSIEQGRNQPQHF. DNA for the CDR3: TGTGCCAGTAGTATAGAGCAGGGTCGCAATCAGCCCCAGCATTTT.

V and J are TRBV9 and TRBJ2-2; TRBD2 matches at 11 bases. Germline values: CDR1 SGDLS, CDR2 YYNGEE. The CDR3 runs 16 residues. Losses at the gene ends were 3 bases for V and 6 bases for J; bases not matched to a gene: 7. For the CDR3, the DNA is TGTGCCAGCAGCGGGCCGGGACTAGCGGTTGCCGGGGAGCTGTTTTTT. It encodes CASSGPGLAVAGELFF.

This clone has a single count. The chain is built from TRBV29-1 and TRBJ2-7, with 8 bases matching TRBD2. Germline CDR1 and CDR2: SQVTM and ANQGSEA. Trimming removed 4 bases from V and 2 bases from J; junction bases left unmatched: 4. This CDR3 has 13 residues. CDR3: CSVVRGLAYEQYF. CDR3 in DNA: TGCAGCGTTGTTCGGGGACTAGCCTACGAGCAGTACTTC.

V usage is TRBV27 and J usage is TRBJ1-2; D unclear. Per the germline V gene, CDR1 is MNHEY and CDR2 is SMNVEV (reference sequence). Trimming took off 6 bases at V and 0 bases at J, with 17 bases between the two ends. The CDR3 covers 16 residues. The CDR3 nucleotides are TGTGCCAGCAGAAGATACGTCGATGGGACTAACTATGGCTACACCTTC. Its protein product is CASRRYVDGTNYGYTF.

Concerning this clone: Other DNA sequences in this specimen translate into the identical CDR3. The V call is TRBV10-1, the J call TRBJ2-3; 7 nucleotides align to TRBD2. V shed 5 bases and J 2 bases; nucleotides not matched to a gene: 4. The germline V gene encodes CDR1 WNHNN and CDR2 SYGVQD (reference sequence). The CDR3 covers 14 residues. The chain's CDR3 is CASSLAGDTDTQYF. The CDR3 DNA follows: TGCGCCAGCAGTTTAGCGGGTGACACAGATACGCAGTATTTT.

This chain uses TRBV5-6 with TRBJ2-2; 10 bases align to TRBD2. V lost 0 bases and J lost 4; bases outside the gene matches: 6. Germline V gene sequence: CDR1 SGHDT, CDR2 YYEEEE. The CDR3 has 17 amino acids. The CDR3 here is CASSLARAGGLTGELFF. CDR3 nucleotide sequence: TGTGCCAGCAGCTTGGCTCGAGCGGGGGGGCTCACCGGGGAGCTGTTTTTT.